A selection of T cell receptor beta chains follows, all from one sample in a study of T-cell memory formation after mild COVID-19. TCRdb used MiXCR to reprocess the 5' RACE reads, holding one entry per CDR3 protein. Counted here are about half a million distinct CDR3 sequences, 15% to 20% occurring once; the ten biggest clones make up over 9%. Sequenced: PBMCs or a T cell subset sorted from them (not recorded which). The receptors were sampled from an adult woman who had mild COVID-19 (a few samples of this study predate the infection). Cell type and time point are not known. Both conserved end residues are part of each CDR3. A D gene is named only where the DNA matches it firmly. Clone size, where shown, is once, few, many, or a class for clones that have expanded.

V gene: TRBV7-9; CDR3 length: 13; D gene: .; J gene: TRBJ2-5; clone size: .; CDR3 DNA: TGTGCCAGCAGCTTTCTAGGTCGGGAGACCCAGTACTTC; CDR3 protein: CASSFLGRETQYF
V gene: TRBV27; CDR3 length: 12; D gene: .; J gene: TRBJ1-4; clone size: few; CDR3 DNA: TGTGCCAGCAGCACTTGGGGTGAAAAACTGTTTTTT; CDR3 protein: CASSTWGEKLFF
V gene: TRBV18; CDR3 length: 15; D gene: .; J gene: TRBJ2-2; clone size: few; CDR3 DNA: TGTGCCAGCTCACCCCCCGGGCGTTCAGGACGGGAGCTGTTTTTT; CDR3 protein: CASSPPGRSGRELFF
V gene: TRBV6-6; CDR3 length: 16; D gene: .; J gene: TRBJ1-2; clone size: .; CDR3 DNA: TGTGCCAGCAGTTACTCCTCGAGCACAGATAACTATGGCTACACCTTC; CDR3 protein: CASSYSSSTDNYGYTF
V gene: TRBV2; CDR3 length: 13; D gene: TRBD2; J gene: TRBJ2-7; clone size: .; CDR3 DNA: TGTGCCAGCCGGACTAGCGGGTACTACGAGCAGTACTTC; CDR3 protein: CASRTSGYYEQYF
V gene: TRBV4-1; CDR3 length: 15; D gene: .; J gene: TRBJ1-3; clone size: .; CDR3 DNA: TGCGCCAGCAGCCAAGAAGTATGGAGAGGAAACACCATATATTTT; CDR3 protein: CASSQEVWRGNTIYF
V gene: TRBV4-2; CDR3 length: 16; D gene: .; J gene: TRBJ1-2; clone size: few; CDR3 DNA: TGTGCCAGCAGCCAATCTGCGGCAGAAGCTAACTATGGCTACACCTTC; CDR3 protein: CASSQSAAEANYGYTF
V gene: TRBV30; CDR3 length: 14; D gene: TRBD2; J gene: TRBJ2-5; clone size: .; CDR3 DNA: TGTGCCTGGATTCTAGCGGGCGTCCAAGAGACCCAGTACTTC; CDR3 protein: CAWILAGVQETQYF
V gene: TRBV6-2/TRBV6-3; CDR3 length: 18; D gene: .; J gene: TRBJ1-5; clone size: once; CDR3 DNA: TGTGCCAGCGGTTCGACTCTTGGGAGGGCAGTCATTAATCAGCCCCAGCATTTT; CDR3 protein: CASGSTLGRAVINQPQHF
V gene: TRBV29-1; CDR3 length: 14; D gene: TRBD1; J gene: TRBJ1-1; clone size: few; CDR3 DNA: TGCAGCGTCAACAGGGGGACCTCCAACACTGAAGCTTTCTTT; CDR3 protein: CSVNRGTSNTEAFF
V gene: TRBV20-1; CDR3 length: 14; D gene: TRBD1; J gene: TRBJ1-2; clone size: .; CDR3 DNA: TGCAGTGCTAGGGTAGTCGGGACAGGCGGAGGCTACACCTTC; CDR3 protein: CSARVVGTGGGYTF
V gene: TRBV18; CDR3 length: 13; D gene: .; J gene: TRBJ2-7; clone size: few; CDR3 DNA: TGTGCCAGCTCCCCCCAATCGAACTACGAGCAGTACTTC; CDR3 protein: CASSPQSNYEQYF
V gene: TRBV7-6; CDR3 length: 16; D gene: .; J gene: TRBJ2-5; clone size: few; CDR3 DNA: TGTGCCAGCAGCTCCCTGCCAGGACAGTGGCAGGAGACCCAGTACTTC; CDR3 protein: CASSSLPGQWQETQYF
V gene: TRBV7-2; CDR3 length: 14; D gene: .; J gene: TRBJ2-2; clone size: few; CDR3 DNA: TGTGGAGGAGGTACTGGGGTCTTGACCGGGGAGCTGTTTTTT; CDR3 protein: CGGGTGVLTGELFF
V gene: TRBV24-1; CDR3 length: 16; D gene: TRBD1; J gene: TRBJ1-2; clone size: .; CDR3 DNA: TGTGCCACCAGTGACACTCCGGGACAGGGGACCTATGGCTACACCTTC; CDR3 protein: CATSDTPGQGTYGYTF
V gene: TRBV4-3; CDR3 length: 15; D gene: .; J gene: TRBJ1-2; clone size: .; CDR3 DNA: TGCGCCAGCAGCCTCGCCGCCGGGGCCCGCTATGGCTACACCTTC; CDR3 protein: CASSLAAGARYGYTF
V gene: TRBV24-1; CDR3 length: 14; D gene: TRBD2; J gene: TRBJ2-7; clone size: few; CDR3 DNA: TGTGCCACCAGTGCGGGAGGGTCCGTGCACGAGCAGTACTTC; CDR3 protein: CATSAGGSVHEQYF
V gene: TRBV4-3; CDR3 length: 17; D gene: TRBD2; J gene: TRBJ2-7; clone size: many; CDR3 DNA: TGCGCCAGCAGCCAAGTTGGGGGGGGGTCCAACTCCTACGAGCAGTACTTC; CDR3 protein: CASSQVGGGSNSYEQYF
V gene: TRBV6-6; CDR3 length: 14; D gene: .; J gene: TRBJ2-3; clone size: few; CDR3 DNA: TGTGCCAGCAGTTACTCGGGCCCCCGGGATACGCAGTATTTT; CDR3 protein: CASSYSGPRDTQYF
V gene: TRBV4-1; CDR3 length: 15; D gene: .; J gene: TRBJ1-1; clone size: few; CDR3 DNA: TGCGCCAGCAGCCCAAGAGGAGGGAAGAACACTGAAGCTTTCTTT; CDR3 protein: CASSPRGGKNTEAFF
V gene: TRBV3-1; CDR3 length: 15; D gene: TRBD2; J gene: TRBJ2-5; clone size: few; CDR3 DNA: TGTGCCAGCAGCCAATCGATGACTAGCATAGAGACCCAGTACTTC; CDR3 protein: CASSQSMTSIETQYF
V gene: TRBV29-1; CDR3 length: 15; D gene: TRBD1; J gene: TRBJ2-7; clone size: .; CDR3 DNA: TGCAGCGTTGAACAGCCGGGACAGCCACTCTACGAGCAGTACTTC; CDR3 protein: CSVEQPGQPLYEQYF
V gene: TRBV12-3/TRBV12-4; CDR3 length: 15; D gene: TRBD1; J gene: TRBJ1-6; clone size: few; CDR3 DNA: TGTGCCAGCAGATTTCGACAGGGACGGAATTCACCCCTCCACTTT; CDR3 protein: CASRFRQGRNSPLHF
V gene: TRBV5-5; CDR3 length: 15; D gene: .; J gene: TRBJ2-7; clone size: .; CDR3 DNA: TGTGCCAGCAGCCCCTGGGAGAGGCTACCCTACGAGCAGTACTTC; CDR3 protein: CASSPWERLPYEQYF
V gene: TRBV7-9; CDR3 length: 15; D gene: TRBD1; J gene: TRBJ2-7; clone size: many; CDR3 DNA: TGTGCCAGCAGCTTGACCGGGACAGGGTCCTACGAGCAGTACTTC; CDR3 protein: CASSLTGTGSYEQYF
V gene: TRBV4-2; CDR3 length: 17; D gene: TRBD2; J gene: TRBJ2-1; clone size: .; CDR3 DNA: TGTGCCAGCAGCCAGATGGGGAAAGCGGGGACTAGCAATGAGCAGTTCTTC; CDR3 protein: CASSQMGKAGTSNEQFF
V gene: TRBV3-1; CDR3 length: 18; D gene: .; J gene: TRBJ1-6; clone size: few; CDR3 DNA: TGTGCCAGCAGCCAAGAGGGAGGAGGGAGCTCCTATAATTCACCCCTCCACTTT; CDR3 protein: CASSQEGGGSSYNSPLHF
V gene: TRBV2; CDR3 length: 13; D gene: TRBD1; J gene: TRBJ2-3; clone size: .; CDR3 DNA: TGTGCCAGCGAGGGGACAGGGGGAGATACGCAGTATTTT; CDR3 protein: CASEGTGGDTQYF
V gene: TRBV9; CDR3 length: 15; D gene: .; J gene: TRBJ2-1; clone size: few; CDR3 DNA: TGTGCCAGCAGCGTAGGTGGCGGACCCCACAATGAGCAGTTCTTC; CDR3 protein: CASSVGGGPHNEQFF
V gene: TRBV19; CDR3 length: 14; D gene: .; J gene: TRBJ1-2; clone size: .; CDR3 DNA: TGTGCCAGTGCGTCGGCGCTCCCCCTGGGCGGCTACACCTTC; CDR3 protein: CASASALPLGGYTF
V gene: TRBV6-2/TRBV6-3; CDR3 length: 18; D gene: TRBD2; J gene: TRBJ2-7; clone size: few; CDR3 DNA: TGTGCCAGCAGAACCGGGACTAGCGGGAGCTGGGGCATCTACGAGCAGTACTTC; CDR3 protein: CASRTGTSGSWGIYEQYF
V gene: TRBV6-2/TRBV6-3; CDR3 length: 11; D gene: TRBD1; J gene: TRBJ1-2; clone size: few; CDR3 DNA: TGTGCCGGCCGGACAGGGAATGGCTACACCTTC; CDR3 protein: CAGRTGNGYTF
V gene: TRBV27; CDR3 length: 16; D gene: TRBD2; J gene: TRBJ2-7; clone size: few; CDR3 DNA: TGTGCCAGCAGTTTATTGGCGGGGGTGTCATACTACGAGCAGTACTTC; CDR3 protein: CASSLLAGVSYYEQYF
V gene: TRBV7-9; CDR3 length: 14; D gene: TRBD1; J gene: TRBJ1-2; clone size: .; CDR3 DNA: TGTGCCAGCAGCACCCGACAGGGGGGCTATGGCTACACCTTC; CDR3 protein: CASSTRQGGYGYTF
V gene: TRBV30; CDR3 length: 13; D gene: .; J gene: TRBJ1-1; clone size: .; CDR3 DNA: TGTGCCTGGGTTATGTATATGAACACTGAAGCTTTCTTT; CDR3 protein: CAWVMYMNTEAFF
V gene: TRBV11-3; CDR3 length: 14; D gene: .; J gene: TRBJ2-7; clone size: .; CDR3 DNA: TGTGCCAGCAGCCCACAGGCTAGCTCCTACGAGCAGTACTTC; CDR3 protein: CASSPQASSYEQYF
V gene: TRBV29-1; CDR3 length: 13; D gene: .; J gene: TRBJ1-6; clone size: few; CDR3 DNA: TGCAGCGTTGAAACTGGGGACAATTCACCCCTCCACTTT; CDR3 protein: CSVETGDNSPLHF
V gene: TRBV5-5; CDR3 length: 17; D gene: TRBD1; J gene: TRBJ1-5; clone size: many; CDR3 DNA: TGTGCCAGCAGCTCCGGGACAGGGGGTTCGGGCAATCAGCCCCAGCATTTT; CDR3 protein: CASSSGTGGSGNQPQHF
V gene: TRBV3-1; CDR3 length: 15; D gene: TRBD2; J gene: TRBJ2-7; clone size: .; CDR3 DNA: TGTGCCAGCACTGCTAGCGGTCTAGCGGGATACGAGCAGTACTTC; CDR3 protein: CASTASGLAGYEQYF
V gene: TRBV20-1; CDR3 length: 13; D gene: .; J gene: TRBJ2-7; clone size: few; CDR3 DNA: TGCAGTGCTAGAGGGGAGAATCCCTACGAGCAGTACTTC; CDR3 protein: CSARGENPYEQYF
V gene: TRBV12-3/TRBV12-4; CDR3 length: 13; D gene: TRBD1; J gene: TRBJ1-2; clone size: .; CDR3 DNA: TGTGCCAGCAGTGAGACAGGGGGCGGTGGCTACACCTTC; CDR3 protein: CASSETGGGGYTF
V gene: TRBV7-6; CDR3 length: 12; D gene: .; J gene: TRBJ1-1; clone size: few; CDR3 DNA: TGTGCCAGCAGAGACATGAACACTGAAGCTTTCTTT; CDR3 protein: CASRDMNTEAFF
V gene: TRBV15; CDR3 length: 14; D gene: .; J gene: TRBJ2-7; clone size: .; CDR3 DNA: TGTGCCACCAGCAGAGTCGGGCACCCCTACGAGCAGTACTTC; CDR3 protein: CATSRVGHPYEQYF
V gene: TRBV12-3/TRBV12-4; CDR3 length: 14; D gene: TRBD2; J gene: TRBJ2-2; clone size: .; CDR3 DNA: TGTGCCAGCAGTTTAGCGGGAGGGGATGGGGAGCTGTTTTTT; CDR3 protein: CASSLAGGDGELFF
V gene: TRBV6-5; CDR3 length: 13; D gene: .; J gene: TRBJ2-7; clone size: .; CDR3 DNA: TGTGCCAGCAGTTACGAAGGGGGTCGCGAGCAGTACTTC; CDR3 protein: CASSYEGGREQYF
V gene: TRBV7-3; CDR3 length: 13; D gene: TRBD2; J gene: TRBJ2-1; clone size: few; CDR3 DNA: TGTGCCAGCAGCCGGACTAGTGTAGGTGAGCAGTTCTTC; CDR3 protein: CASSRTSVGEQFF
V gene: TRBV14; CDR3 length: 16; D gene: .; J gene: TRBJ2-7; clone size: few; CDR3 DNA: TGTGCCAGCAGTCGTTACACTTCTGATTGGGCCTACGAGCAGTACTTC; CDR3 protein: CASSRYTSDWAYEQYF
V gene: TRBV30; CDR3 length: 14; D gene: .; J gene: TRBJ1-1; clone size: few; CDR3 DNA: TGTGCCTGGAGTGCCTTAGGGGGAGGGCCCGAAGCTTTCTTT; CDR3 protein: CAWSALGGGPEAFF
V gene: TRBV7-9; CDR3 length: 14; D gene: TRBD1; J gene: TRBJ2-2; clone size: .; CDR3 DNA: TGTGCCAGCAGAGGGACAGGGAAGAACGGGGAGCTGTTTTTT; CDR3 protein: CASRGTGKNGELFF
V gene: TRBV21-1; CDR3 length: 12; D gene: .; J gene: TRBJ2-1; clone size: .; CDR3 DNA: TGTGCCAGCAGCCCCCCCCCTAAAGAGCAGTTCTTC; CDR3 protein: CASSPPPKEQFF
V gene: TRBV20-1; CDR3 length: 12; D gene: TRBD1; J gene: TRBJ1-1; clone size: .; CDR3 DNA: TGCAGTGCTAGTCAGGGGGGGTCAGAAGCTTTCTTT; CDR3 protein: CSASQGGSEAFF
V gene: TRBV5-1; CDR3 length: 16; D gene: TRBD1; J gene: TRBJ2-5; clone size: .; CDR3 DNA: TGCGCCAGCAGCCCAGACCCACAGGGGCAGGGGGAGACCCAGTACTTC; CDR3 protein: CASSPDPQGQGETQYF
V gene: TRBV7-2; CDR3 length: 15; D gene: .; J gene: TRBJ2-1; clone size: .; CDR3 DNA: TGTGCCAGCAGCTTTAGCGGTACCTCCTACAATGAGCAGTTCTTC; CDR3 protein: CASSFSGTSYNEQFF
V gene: TRBV7-6; CDR3 length: 13; D gene: .; J gene: TRBJ2-7; clone size: .; CDR3 DNA: TGTGCCAGCAGCTCCCTTCGGGTGGCCGAGCAGTACTTC; CDR3 protein: CASSSLRVAEQYF
V gene: TRBV12-3/TRBV12-4; CDR3 length: 16; D gene: TRBD1; J gene: TRBJ1-5; clone size: few; CDR3 DNA: TGTGCCAGCAGTCGGGACAGGCCGGAAGGGTTTCAGCCCCAGCATTTT; CDR3 protein: CASSRDRPEGFQPQHF
V gene: TRBV12-3/TRBV12-4; CDR3 length: 15; D gene: TRBD2; J gene: TRBJ2-1; clone size: .; CDR3 DNA: TGTGCCAGCAGCTCTCTCGGCGGGAGGGGCAATGAGCAGTTCTTC; CDR3 protein: CASSSLGGRGNEQFF